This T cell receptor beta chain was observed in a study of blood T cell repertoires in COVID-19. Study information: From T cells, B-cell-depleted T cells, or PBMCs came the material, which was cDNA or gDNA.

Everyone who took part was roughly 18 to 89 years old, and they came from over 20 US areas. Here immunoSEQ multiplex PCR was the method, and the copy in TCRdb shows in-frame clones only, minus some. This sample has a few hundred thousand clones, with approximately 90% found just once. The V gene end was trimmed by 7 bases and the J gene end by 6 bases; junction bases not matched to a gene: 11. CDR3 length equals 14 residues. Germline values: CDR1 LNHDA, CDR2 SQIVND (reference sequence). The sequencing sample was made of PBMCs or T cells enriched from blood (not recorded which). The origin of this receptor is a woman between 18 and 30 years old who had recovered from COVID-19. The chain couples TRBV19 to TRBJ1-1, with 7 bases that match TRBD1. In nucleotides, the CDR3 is TGTGCCAGTAAGACAGGGCCGTTAGCCGCTGAAGCTTTCTTT. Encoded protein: CASKTGPLAAEAFF.